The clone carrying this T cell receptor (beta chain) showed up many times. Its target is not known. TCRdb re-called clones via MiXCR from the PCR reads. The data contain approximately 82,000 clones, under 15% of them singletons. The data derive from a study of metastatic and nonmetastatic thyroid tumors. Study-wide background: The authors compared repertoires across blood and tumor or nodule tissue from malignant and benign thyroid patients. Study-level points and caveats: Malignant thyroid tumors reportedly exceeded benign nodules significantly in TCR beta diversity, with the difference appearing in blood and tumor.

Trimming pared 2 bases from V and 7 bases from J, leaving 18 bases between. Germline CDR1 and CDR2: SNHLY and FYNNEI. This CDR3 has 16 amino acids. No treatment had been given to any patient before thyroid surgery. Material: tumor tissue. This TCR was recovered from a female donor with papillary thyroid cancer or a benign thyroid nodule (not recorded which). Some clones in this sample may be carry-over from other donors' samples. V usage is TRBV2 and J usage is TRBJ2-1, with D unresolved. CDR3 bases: TGTGCCAGCAGTGAAAGGGCCGCCCCCCTTGGGAATGAGCAGTTCTTC. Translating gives CASSERAAPLGNEQFF.